This T cell receptor (beta chain) was documented in a study of cytomegalovirus exposure and HLA in healthy donors. Study summary: Most donors, 81% of some 400 genotyped, fell in the Caucasian-associated ancestry cluster. Study-level points and caveats: CMV serostatus was the only recorded immune exposure for donors.

In its sample, this clone was seen once. Its specificity is unknown. The PCR contained 60 Vbeta and 13 Jbeta primers. Using immunoSEQ multiplex PCR, the repertoire was profiled, and TCRdb retains in-frame clones only, with some absent. There are under 200,000 clones in the sample; about three quarters occur only once, and around 2.8% lies in the top ten. V was trimmed by 5 bases and J by 6 bases, leaving 11 bases between them. Germline values: CDR1 SGHAT, CDR2 FQNNGV. The CDR3 is 13 residues long. The clonotype comes from a woman in her thirties in good health and CMV-seronegative. The sequencing sample was made of PBMCs. The V gene is TRBV11-2, the J gene TRBJ2-1; no definite D call. The CDR3 is CASSTGVRNEQFF. CDR3 coding DNA: TGTGCCAGCAGCACCGGAGTTCGCAATGAGCAGTTCTTC.